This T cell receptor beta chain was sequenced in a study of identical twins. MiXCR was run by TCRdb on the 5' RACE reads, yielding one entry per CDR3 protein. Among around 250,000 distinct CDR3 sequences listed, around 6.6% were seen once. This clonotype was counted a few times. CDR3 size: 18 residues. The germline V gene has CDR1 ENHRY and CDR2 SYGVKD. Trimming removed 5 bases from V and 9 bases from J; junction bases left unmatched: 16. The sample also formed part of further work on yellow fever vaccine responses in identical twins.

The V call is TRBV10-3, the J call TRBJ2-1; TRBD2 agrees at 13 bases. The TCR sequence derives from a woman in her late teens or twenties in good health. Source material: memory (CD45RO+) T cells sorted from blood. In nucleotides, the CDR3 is TGTGCCATCAGTTCACGGAAACGACTAGCGGGGGGTTCGAGTGAGCAGTTCTTC. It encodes CAISSRKRLAGGSSEQFF.